The present TCR beta chain was sequenced within a study of blood T cells in healthy people across ages. A second PCR, run for roughly 7 to 11 cycles, used a sample-barcoded 5' primer plus a J-beta primer mix. Each CDR3 protein is one row after TCRdb ran MiXCR on the 5' RACE reads. The profile covers 750,000 to 950,000 distinct CDR3 sequences, with 40% to 65% appearing a single time and approximately 41% taken by the ten largest. The CDR3 runs 15 residues. Trimming pared 1 base from V and 4 bases from J, leaving 12 bases between. Isolation of PBMCs gave at least 7 million cells per sample. The chain joins TRBV12-3 or TRBV12-4 to TRBJ2-3; D tentatively fits TRBD1 or TRBD2 (7 bases each). This clonotype was sampled from a man aged 80 or over in good health. The sequenced sample consisted of blood. CDR3 nucleotides: TGTGCCAGCAGTTTAGAAGCAGGGGGGGCAGATACGCAGTATTTT. It is translated as CASSLEAGGADTQYF.